This T cell receptor (beta chain) was obtained from a study of blood T cell repertoires in COVID-19. Study context: From T cells, B-cell-depleted T cells, or PBMCs came the material, which was cDNA or gDNA.

In the original workflow: Researchers report that nucleated cell counts were estimated from reference gene primer amplification. Profiled with immunoSEQ multiplex PCR; TCRdb holds only in-frame clones, not every one. V, J and clone size were drawn from that table, and D and trimming were deduced from the DNA. The sample yields around 140,000 clones, about 70% seen once. This clone came up once. This CDR3 has 12 amino acids. Trimming took off 7 bases at V and 6 bases at J, with 10 bases between the two ends. Germline CDR1 is SGHTA and CDR2 is FQGNSA. This clonotype was sampled from a woman in her seventies with acute or convalescent COVID-19. The sequenced sample consisted of peripheral blood. The chain joins TRBV7-2 to TRBJ1-5; D is uncertain. CDR3: CASTIGGQPQHF. In DNA, the CDR3 is TGTGCCAGCACTATAGGCGGTCAGCCCCAGCATTTT.